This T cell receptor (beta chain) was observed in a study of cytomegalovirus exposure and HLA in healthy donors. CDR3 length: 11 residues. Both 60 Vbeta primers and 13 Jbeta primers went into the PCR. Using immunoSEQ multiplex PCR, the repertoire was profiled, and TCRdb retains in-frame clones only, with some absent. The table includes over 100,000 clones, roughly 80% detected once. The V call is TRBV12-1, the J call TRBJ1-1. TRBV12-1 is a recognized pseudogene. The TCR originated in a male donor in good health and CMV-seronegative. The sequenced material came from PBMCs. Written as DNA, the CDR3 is TGTGCCCCCCAGCCCGGGACTGAAGCTTTCTTT. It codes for CAPQPGTEAFF.